The rows below give T cell receptor beta chains drawn from one sample of a study of cytomegalovirus exposure and HLA in healthy donors. Clones were sequenced by immunoSEQ multiplex PCR, and TCRdb holds only the in-frame ones, with some missing. In the table there are around 150,000 clones, 80% to 90% of which are singletons. Sequenced input: PBMCs. The receptors stem from a boy aged 2 to 10 in good health and CMV-seronegative. CDR3s include the opening cysteine and the closing phenylalanine or tryptophan. The D gene is left open where the match is weak. Clone sizes are given selectively: once, few, many, or a class where the clone is expanded.

J | V | D | size | DNA | CDR3
TRBJ2-5 | TRBV11-2 | . | . | TGTGCCAGCAGCTGGGCCCGGTACCAAGAGACCCAGTACTTC | CASSWARYQETQYF
TRBJ1-3 | TRBV4-1 | . | . | TGCGCCAGCAGCCAAGAACTACAGGGAACCGGAAACACCATATATTTT | CASSQELQGTGNTIYF
TRBJ1-1 | TRBV29-1 | TRBD1 | . | TGCAGCGCTGACAGCGACGAGACAGGGGGCACTGAAGCTTTCTTT | CSADSDETGGTEAFF
TRBJ2-7 | TRBV5-1 | . | . | TGCGCCAGCAGCTTGGTTCCAGGGCCGGGCTACGAGCAGTACTTC | CASSLVPGPGYEQYF
TRBJ2-7 | TRBV18 | . | . | TGTGCCAGCTCACCAGGCGGCGGTGGAGGTCGTGAGCAGTACTTC | CASSPGGGGGREQYF
TRBJ1-2 | TRBV7-9 | TRBD1 | once | TGTGCCAGCAGCCAGACAGGGACCTATGGCTACACCTTC | CASSQTGTYGYTF
TRBJ1-2 | TRBV7-2 | TRBD1 | . | TGTGCCAGCAGCTCAACCGGGACAGGGGGGGATGGCTACACCTTC | CASSSTGTGGDGYTF
TRBJ2-1 | TRBV6-4 | TRBD1 | few | TGTGCCAGCAGTGATAGGGACAGCGGCTTCAATGAGCAGTTCTTC | CASSDRDSGFNEQFF
TRBJ2-2 | TRBV7-3 | TRBD2 | . | TGTGCCAGCAGCCCTCTAGCGGGAGTAAGAGGGGAGCTGTTTTTT | CASSPLAGVRGELFF
TRBJ1-1 | TRBV19 | . | . | TGTGCCAGTAGTATTCGTGAGTTGAACACTGAAGCTTTCTTT | CASSIRELNTEAFF
TRBJ2-7 | TRBV6-6 | . | . | TGTGCCAGCAGTTACGACACACATGTCTACGAGCAGTACTTC | CASSYDTHVYEQYF
TRBJ2-7 | TRBV7-8 | TRBD2 | . | TGTGCCAGCAGCTTAGGGGAGACTAGCATCCACGAGCAGTACTTC | CASSLGETSIHEQYF
TRBJ2-2 | TRBV4-2 | . | . | TGTGCCAGCAGCCATTCCCCCGGGCTAGCAATAGCCACCGGGGAGCTGTTTTTT | CASSHSPGLAIATGELFF
TRBJ2-7 | TRBV10-2 | . | once | TGCGCCAGTCAGGGCTCACCCTACGAGCAGTACTTC | CASQGSPYEQYF
TRBJ1-2 | TRBV5-4 | TRBD1 | once | TGTGCCAGCAGCTTTAACAGGGGGCCCTCTAACTATGGCTACACCTTC | CASSFNRGPSNYGYTF
TRBJ1-1 | TRBV19 | . | . | TGTGCCAGTAGTCCATACTGGGGGGTGAACACTGAAGCTTTCTTT | CASSPYWGVNTEAFF
TRBJ2-3 | TRBV11-2 | . | . | TGTGCCAGCAGCTTAGCAGTTCGCACAGATACGCAGTATTTT | CASSLAVRTDTQYF
TRBJ1-2 | TRBV5-1 | TRBD1 | . | TGCGCCAGCAGCTTGTATCCGGGACAGAAAGAATTAAACTATGGCTACACCTTC | CASSLYPGQKELNYGYTF
TRBJ2-2 | TRBV2 | TRBD2 | . | TGTGCCAGCAGTGAAATCGCCGGGACTAGGAACACCGGGGAGCTGTTTTTT | CASSEIAGTRNTGELFF
TRBJ2-3 | TRBV25-1 | TRBD2 | . | TGTGCCAGCAGCCTGAGGACTAGCGGGGGAACAGATACGCAGTATTTT | CASSLRTSGGTDTQYF
TRBJ2-2 | TRBV6-5 | . | few | TGTGCCAGCAGTCCCGAGCACACCGGGGAGCTGTTTTTT | CASSPEHTGELFF
TRBJ2-3 | TRBV18 | . | . | TGTGCCAGCTCACCCTCGCGGGGGCGCACAGATACGCAGTATTTT | CASSPSRGRTDTQYF
TRBJ2-2 | TRBV5-1 | . | . | TGCGCCAGCAGCTCGGACAGACCCGGGGAGCTGTTTTTT | CASSSDRPGELFF
TRBJ1-3 | TRBV28 | . | . | TGTGCCAGCAGTTTAACAGGAAACACCATATATTTT | CASSLTGNTIYF